This TCR beta chain was documented in a study of blood T cell repertoires in COVID-19. On the study more broadly: COVID-19 samples, acute and convalescent, were from the United States, Italy and Spain. PBMCs, B-cell-depleted T cells, or T cells provided the cDNA or gDNA that made up the material.

V lost 2 bases and J lost 1, with 10 bases in between. The CDR3 is 15 amino acids. Germline V CDR1 and CDR2: MNHEY, SVGEGT. The authors' processing: How many nucleated cells were present was estimated from reference gene primer amplification. The table came from immunoSEQ multiplex PCR; TCRdb's copy has only in-frame clones and leaves some out. D and trimming were read from the DNA, whereas the V and J calls and clone size are those reported in that table. Of about 120,000 clones listed, over 65% are singletons. The sequence was obtained from a man aged 60-69 years with acute or convalescent COVID-19. Sequenced: peripheral blood. The V and J genes are TRBV6-2 or TRBV6-3 and TRBJ2-3, with a weak D call TRBD2 (6 bases). CDR3 in DNA: TGTGCCAGCAGTTACGGGGCTAGCGGCACAGATACGCAGTATTTT. Residues: CASSYGASGTDTQYF.